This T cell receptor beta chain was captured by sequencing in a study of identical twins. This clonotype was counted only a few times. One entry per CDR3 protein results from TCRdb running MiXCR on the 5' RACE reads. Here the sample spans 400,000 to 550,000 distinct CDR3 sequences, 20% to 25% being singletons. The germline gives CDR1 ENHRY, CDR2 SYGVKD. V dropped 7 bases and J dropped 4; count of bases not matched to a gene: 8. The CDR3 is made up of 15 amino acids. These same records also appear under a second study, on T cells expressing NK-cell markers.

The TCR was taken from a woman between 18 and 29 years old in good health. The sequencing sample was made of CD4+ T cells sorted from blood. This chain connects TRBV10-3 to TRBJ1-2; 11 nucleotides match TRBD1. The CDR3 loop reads CAIKGQGATVYGYTF. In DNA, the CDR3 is TGTGCCATCAAAGGACAGGGGGCTACGGTCTATGGCTACACCTTC.